The source of this TCR beta chain is a study of beta chain features in type 1 diabetes. Regarding the study as a whole: At VDJ recombination sites, type 1 diabetes patients had fewer insertions and more deleted nucleotides. Amplification by PCR could prefer shorter templates, with the same effect in patients and controls. All four CD4+ subsets of Type 1 diabetes patients contained TCRB CDR3s that were moderately but significantly shorter. A potential influence of HLA type upon TCRB rearrangement remained unresolved herein.

V was cut by 6 bases and J by 1 base, with 15 bases left in between. Per germline, CDR1 MNHEY and CDR2 SMNVEV (reference sequence). This CDR3 comprises 15 residues. Expressed TCRB transcripts were sequenced after all isolated RNA was converted to cDNA. Method: immunoSEQ multiplex PCR; TCRdb's copy keeps in-frame clones and lacks some. This repertoire shows hundreds of thousands of clones, around 15% found once; its top ten account for about 0.02%. This clone appeared a few times. Its antigen is still unknown. This TCR was recovered from a young man with type 1 diabetes. The V call is TRBV27, the J call TRBJ1-2; a weak D match, TRBD1 (6 bases). The material sequenced was naive CD4+ T cells from blood. The CDR3 spells CASRYSDSNNYGYTF. The DNA for the CDR3 is TGTGCCAGCAGATATTCGGACAGTAATAACTATGGCTACACCTTC.